This passage covers 6 T cell receptor beta chains from one sample sequenced in a study of blood T cell repertoires in COVID-19. Only in-frame clones appear in the TCRdb table, and some are missing; sequencing was by immunoSEQ multiplex PCR. The sample yields over 70,000 clones, about 88% seen once. Sequences were obtained from peripheral blood. These receptors were collected from a human donor in a cohort sampled during active COVID-19.

This clone has just a few counts. The chain recombines TRBV27 with TRBJ2-3; TRBD2 is a possible D gene (6 bases). The germline CDR1 and CDR2 sequences are MNHEY and SMNVEV (reference sequence). The CDR3 contains 14 residues. The ends were cut back, 6 bases at V and 2 bases at J, with 12 bases in the middle. The CDR3 DNA is TGTGCCAGCAGCACTAGCAGCTCCACAGATACGCAGTATTTT. Encoded protein: CASSTSSSTDTQYF.

The sample holds a few counts of this clone. V usage is TRBV6-5 and J usage is TRBJ2-7, with 9 positions matching TRBD2. Germline V lookup: CDR1 MNHEY, CDR2 SVGAGI. V shed 6 bases, J shed 0 bases, and the junction held 3 bases outside the gene matches. The CDR3 spans 14 residues. As DNA, the CDR3 is TGTGCCAGCAGGAGCGGGAGGTCCTCCTACGAGCAGTACTTC. It yields the protein CASRSGRSSYEQYF.

The chain couples TRBV19 to TRBJ2-7, with 16 positions matching TRBD2. The CDR3 covers 18 residues. Germline loops: CDR1 LNHDA, CDR2 SQIVND (reference sequence). V dropped 5 bases and J dropped 5; count of bases not matched to a gene: 12. The CDR3 DNA follows: TGTGCCAGTAGTCCCGCCCCGGGGACTAGCGGGAGGGGGCACGAGCAGTACTTC. This codes for CASSPAPGTSGRGHEQYF.

The rearrangement joins TRBV6-2 or TRBV6-3 to TRBJ2-7; 7 bases map to TRBD2. J was trimmed by 3 bases and V by 6 bases; bases with no gene match: 14. This CDR3 comprises 16 residues. Germline values: CDR1 MNHEY, CDR2 SVGEGT. The CDR3 DNA is TGTGCCAGCAGCGAAAAAGGGCGGGGGAACAACTACGAGCAGTACTTC. Protein product: CASSEKGRGNNYEQYF.

The chain is built from TRBV7-9 and TRBJ1-2; 9 bases are a match to TRBD1. This CDR3 contains 17 residues. J lost 2 bases, V lost 2 bases, and 9 bases had no gene match. Germline V CDR1 and CDR2: SEHNR, FQNEAQ (reference sequence). In nucleotides, the CDR3 is TGTGCCAGCAGCTTAAGACGGGGGACAGGGTACAACTATGGCTACACCTTC. Protein product: CASSLRRGTGYNYGYTF.

The chain uses TRBV19 and TRBJ2-3, with no clear D. Germline V CDR1 and CDR2: LNHDA, SQIVND (reference sequence). V gave up 11 bases and J gave up 6 bases, with 18 bases separating them. CDR3 length equals 13 residues. In nucleotides, the CDR3 is TGTGCCGCCGGTCGTGGCCGTAGCGATACGCAGTATTTT. This translates into CAAGRGRSDTQYF.